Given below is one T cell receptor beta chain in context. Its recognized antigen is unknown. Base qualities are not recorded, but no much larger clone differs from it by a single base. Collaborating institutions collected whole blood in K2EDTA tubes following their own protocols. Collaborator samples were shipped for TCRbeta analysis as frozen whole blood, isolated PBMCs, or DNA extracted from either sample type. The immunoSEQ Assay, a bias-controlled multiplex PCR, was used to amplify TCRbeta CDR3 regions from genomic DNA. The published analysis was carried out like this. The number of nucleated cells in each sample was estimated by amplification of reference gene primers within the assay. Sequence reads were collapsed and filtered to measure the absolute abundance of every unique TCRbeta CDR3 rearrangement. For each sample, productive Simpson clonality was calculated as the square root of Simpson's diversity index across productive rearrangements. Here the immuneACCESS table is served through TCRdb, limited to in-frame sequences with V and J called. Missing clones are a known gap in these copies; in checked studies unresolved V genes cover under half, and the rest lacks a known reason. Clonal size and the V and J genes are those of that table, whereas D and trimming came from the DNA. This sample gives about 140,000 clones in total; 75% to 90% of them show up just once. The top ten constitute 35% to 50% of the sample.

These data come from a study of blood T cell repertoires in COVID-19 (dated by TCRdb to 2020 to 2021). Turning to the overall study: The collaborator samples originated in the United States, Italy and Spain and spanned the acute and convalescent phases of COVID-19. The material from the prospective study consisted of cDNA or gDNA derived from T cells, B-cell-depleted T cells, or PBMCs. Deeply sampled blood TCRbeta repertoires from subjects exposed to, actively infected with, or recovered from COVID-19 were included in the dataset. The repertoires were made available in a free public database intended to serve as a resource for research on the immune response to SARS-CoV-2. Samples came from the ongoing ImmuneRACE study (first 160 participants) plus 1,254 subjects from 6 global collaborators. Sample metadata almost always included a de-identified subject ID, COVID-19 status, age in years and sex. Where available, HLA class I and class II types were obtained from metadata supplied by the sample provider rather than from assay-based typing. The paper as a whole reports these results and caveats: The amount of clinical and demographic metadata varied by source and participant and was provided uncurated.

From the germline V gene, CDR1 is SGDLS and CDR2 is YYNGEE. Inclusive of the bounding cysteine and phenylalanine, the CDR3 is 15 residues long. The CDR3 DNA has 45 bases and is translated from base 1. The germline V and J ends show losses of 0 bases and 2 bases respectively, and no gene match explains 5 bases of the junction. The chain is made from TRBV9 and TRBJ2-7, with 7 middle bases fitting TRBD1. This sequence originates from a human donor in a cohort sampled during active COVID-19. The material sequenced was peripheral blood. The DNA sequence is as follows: TGTGCCAGCAGCGTAGGAGACAGGGAGACCTACGAGCAGTACTTC. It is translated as CASSVGDRETYEQYF. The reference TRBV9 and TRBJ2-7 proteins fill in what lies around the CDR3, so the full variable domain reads DSGVTQTPKHLITATGQRVTLRCSPRSGDLSVYWYQQSLDQGLQFLIQYYNGEERAKGNILERFSAQQFPDLHSELNLSSLELGDSALYFCASSVGDRETYEQYFGPGTRLTVT.